Given below is one T cell receptor beta chain in context. Authors' data handling: For nucleated cells, counts were estimated from reference gene primer amplification. Assay used: immunoSEQ multiplex PCR; TCRdb lists only in-frame clones, some missing. The V and J calls and clone size were taken over from that table, and D and trimming were inferred from the DNA. The sample includes approximately 60,000 clones, roughly 82% of them seen just once. Trimming stripped 5 bases from V and 7 bases from J, with 14 bases between. The CDR3 is 13 amino acids. The germline gives CDR1 SGHAT, CDR2 FQNNGV. The sample originates from a study of blood T cell repertoires in COVID-19. On the study more broadly: Samples representing acute and convalescent COVID-19 were sourced from the United States, Italy and Spain. The analysed material was cDNA or gDNA that came from T cells, B-cell-depleted T cells, or PBMCs.

The chain uses TRBV11-2 and TRBJ1-1, with D maybe TRBD1 (5 bases). The sequence was obtained from an older woman with acute or convalescent COVID-19. What was sequenced was peripheral blood. CDR3 sequence reads: CASSRGGLSEAFF. The CDR3 DNA follows: TGTGCCAGCAGCCGGGGGGGGTTGAGTGAAGCTTTCTTT. The variable domain in full, with the rest retrieved from reference TRBV11-2 and TRBJ1-1, is EAGVAQSPRYKIIEKRQSVAFWCNPISGHATLYWYQQILGQGPKLLIQFQNNGVVDDSQLPKDRFSAERLKGVDSTLKIQPAKLEDSAVYLCASSRGGLSEAFFGQGTRLTVV.